Below, 20 T cell receptor beta chains from the same sample are listed, as sequenced in a study of human T cells and chemical hapten exposure. MiXCR, applied by TCRdb to the RACE reads, yields one record per CDR3 protein. The table lists around 160,000 distinct CDR3 sequences, around 15% of them singletons. The sample's time point: patch test 1, 2 weeks after DPC sensitization. Treatment indicated: therapeutic diphenylcyclopropenone sensitization with weekly scalp DPC. The source material was whole blood, sampled in connection with sensitization to the hapten diphenylcyclopropenone (DPC). The receptors originated from a woman between 25 and 40 years old with alopecia areata. Some clones in this sample may be carry-over from other donors' samples.

V gene TRBV7-9 combines with J gene TRBJ2-5; D gene unclear. There are 17 residues in the CDR3. V lost 0 bases and J 3 bases, leaving 17 bases between the germline ends. Per the germline V gene, CDR1 is SEHNR and CDR2 is FQNEAQ (reference sequence). CDR3 residues: CASSLATGGRRKETQYF. The DNA of the CDR3 is TGTGCCAGCAGCTTAGCTACCGGCGGACGCCGAAAAGAGACCCAGTACTTC.

The chain couples TRBV6-5 to TRBJ1-1, with TRBD1 identical over 9 bases. The CDR3 has 23 amino acids. Germline CDR1 reads MNHEY; CDR2 reads SVGAGI. V lost 1 base and J lost 3; bases outside the gene matches: 27. The CDR3 region is CASSYFSFVGTGKGAGQYTEAFF. CDR3 DNA sequence: TGTGCCAGCAGTTACTTCTCGTTCGTCGGGACAGGGAAAGGGGCCGGGCAGTACACTGAAGCTTTCTTT.

This clonotype occurred a few times. The rearrangement uses TRBV7-8 and TRBJ1-5; 8 nucleotides align to TRBD1. V trimming: 7 bases; J trimming: 4 bases; junction bases outside the gene matches: 6. The CDR3 runs 14 residues. The germline V gene has CDR1 SGHVS and CDR2 FQNEAQ. The CDR3 sequence is CASKGQGGNQPQHF. In DNA, the CDR3 is TGTGCCAGCAAAGGACAGGGAGGGAATCAGCCCCAGCATTTT.

The J gene is TRBJ1-2, the V gene TRBV28; D unresolved. The CDR3 sequence is 13 residues long. The V end lost 3 bases, the J end lost 3 bases, and 8 bases lay between the germline ends. Germline CDR1 MDHEN, CDR2 SYDVKM. Written as DNA, the CDR3 is TGTGCCAGCAGTTTGGGTCCGTACTATGGCTACACCTTC. Its translation is CASSLGPYYGYTF.

The chain combines TRBV7-9 with TRBJ2-7, with 9 bases lining up with TRBD1. Germline V gene lookup returns CDR1 SEHNR and CDR2 FQNEAQ (reference sequence). CDR3 length: 15 amino acids. J lost 1 base, V lost 5 bases, and 6 bases had no gene match. CDR3 residues: CASSPGQGMSYEQYF. Written as DNA, the CDR3 is TGTGCCAGCAGCCCAGGACAGGGGATGTCCTACGAGCAGTACTTC. The full variable domain, rest sourced from reference TRBV7-9 and TRBJ2-7, is DTGVSQNPRHKITKRGQNVTFRCDPISEHNRLYWYRQTLGQGPEFLTYFQNEAQLEKSRLLSDRFSAERPKGSFSTLEIQRTEQGDSAMYLCASSPGQGMSYEQYFGPGTRLTVT.

This clonotype showed up many times. The chain combines TRBV28 with TRBJ2-1; 8 nucleotides line up with TRBD2. CDR1 is MDHEN, CDR2 SYDVKM, per germline. V was pared by 6 bases and J by 6 bases, with 7 bases of the junction left unmatched. This CDR3 has 14 residues. The CDR3 here is CASRLPGGVNEQFF. For the CDR3, the DNA is TGTGCCAGCAGACTCCCGGGGGGGGTCAATGAGCAGTTCTTC.

The gene calls are TRBV6-1 and TRBJ2-3; D may correspond to TRBD1 or TRBD2 (6 bases each). V lost 6 bases and J lost 2, with 18 bases in between. Germline lookup yields CDR1 MNHNS and CDR2 SASEGT. The CDR3 totals 16 residues. CDR3 bases: TGTGCCAGCAGCCTTCTGTCGGGGGCGATCACAGATACGCAGTATTTT. Protein sequence: CASSLLSGAITDTQYF.

The gene calls are TRBV3-1 and TRBJ1-1; possible D gene TRBD1, 5 bases. The CDR3 has 13 amino acids. Germline-derived CDR1 and CDR2 are LGHDT and YNNKEL (reference sequence). V was clipped by 1 base and J by 5 bases, with 8 bases between them. The CDR3 protein is CASSQVRGTEAFF. The CDR3 region has the DNA TGTGCCAGCAGCCAAGTGAGGGGAACTGAAGCTTTCTTT.

The chain carries TRBV5-6 and TRBJ2-3; 10 bases align to TRBD2. The CDR3 contains 20 residues. Germline loops: CDR1 SGHDT, CDR2 YYEEEE. The ends lost 3 bases at V and 2 bases at J; junction bases unmatched: 18. CDR3 nucleotide sequence: TGTGCCAGCAGCTCCCATATAGCGGGAGGAGGGTTCTTCTACACAGATACGCAGTATTTT. Encoded protein: CASSSHIAGGGFFYTDTQYF.

This clonotype has a count of ten or more. This chain uses TRBV11-2 with TRBJ1-1; TRBD1 is a possible D gene (6 bases). Trimming stripped 2 bases from V and 1 base from J, with 20 bases between. The CDR3 has 18 residues. Germline V CDR1 and CDR2: SGHAT, FQNNGV. CDR3 coding DNA: TGTGCCAGCAGCTTAAGGACAGCCAGTTCACTCACGAACACTGAAGCTTTCTTT. Protein: CASSLRTASSLTNTEAFF.

CDR3 region: CAATGGRNSPLHF. The DNA for the CDR3 is TGTGCCGCGACAGGGGGCAGGAATTCACCCCTCCACTTT. The rearrangement joins TRBV28 to TRBJ1-6, with 10 bases lining up with TRBD1. The CDR3 is 13 residues long. Unmatched junction bases numbered 5, after V lost 11 bases and J lost 7 bases. The V gene's germline CDR1 is MDHEN and CDR2 SYDVKM.

This clonotype was picked up many times. V usage is TRBV7-9 and J usage is TRBJ2-5; D tentatively fits TRBD1 or TRBD2 (5 bases each). Trimming took 6 bases from V and 2 from J, leaving 10 bases between them. The CDR3 has 13 residues. The germline V gene encodes CDR1 SEHNR and CDR2 FQNEAQ (reference sequence). The CDR3 is CASSPGRQETQYF. The CDR3 coding sequence is TGTGCCAGCAGTCCGGGACGTCAAGAGACCCAGTACTTC.

At least ten counts were recorded for this clonotype. The chain uses TRBV12-3 or TRBV12-4 and TRBJ1-1; weak D call: TRBD1 (5 bases). The ends were cut back, 7 bases at V and 2 bases at J, with 14 bases in the middle. The CDR3 runs 14 residues. For the CDR3, the DNA is TGTGCCAGCACCCGGGGCTTATTAAACACTGAAGCTTTCTTT. Amino acids: CASTRGLLNTEAFF.

This chain uses TRBV10-3 with TRBJ1-2; 7 nucleotides match TRBD1. This CDR3 has 13 residues. CDR1 is ENHRY, CDR2 SYGVKD, per germline. The V segment lost 3 bases and the J segment 4 bases; nucleotides outside the gene matches: 2. The CDR3 DNA reads TGTGCCATCAGTGATAGACAGGGCTATGGCTACACCTTC. It translates to CAISDRQGYGYTF.

The chain joins TRBV12-3 or TRBV12-4 to TRBJ1-1; D gene uncertain. This CDR3 spans 14 amino acids. Trimming left V 3 bases short and J 3 bases short, with 11 bases between. The CDR3 sequence is CASSFRGLDTEAFF. The CDR3 bases are TGTGCCAGCAGTTTCCGTGGGCTGGACACTGAAGCTTTCTTT.

The chain joins TRBV20-1 to TRBJ1-6; D may be TRBD1 (6 bases). V dropped 6 bases and J dropped 9 bases, with 15 bases sitting between them. The CDR3 length is 13 residues. Germline CDR1 DFQATT, CDR2 SNEGSKA (reference sequence). CDR3 bases: TGCAGTGCCGAGGGGGGGCCGGTTTCACCCCTCCACTTT. It encodes CSAEGGPVSPLHF.

This chain joins TRBV4-3 and TRBJ1-2; D might be TRBD1 (5 bases). V was shortened by 3 bases and J by 2 bases, with 10 bases between the two germline ends. This CDR3 region has 14 residues. Germline CDR1 and CDR2: LGHNA and YSLEER. DNA of the CDR3: TGCGCCAGCAGCCAGGGGGTGGCAAACTATGGCTACACCTTC. Its protein is CASSQGVANYGYTF.

This clonotype has a handful of counts. The chain is built from TRBV5-1 and TRBJ1-4; D is possibly TRBD1 (5 bases). The CDR3 sequence is 15 residues long. Trimming removed 0 bases at V and 4 bases at J, with 10 bases between. Germline V gene data show CDR1 as SGHRS and CDR2 as YFSETQ. The CDR3 region has the DNA TGCGCCAGCAGCTTGGGCAGGGTTAATAATGAAAAACTGTTTTTT. Translated, it gives CASSLGRVNNEKLFF. Full variable domain (outside the CDR3, taken from reference TRBV5-1 and TRBJ1-4): KAGVTQTPRYLIKTRGQQVTLSCSPISGHRSVSWYQQTPGQGLQFLFEYFSETQRNKGNFPGRFSGRQFSNSRSEMNVSTLELGDSALYLCASSLGRVNNEKLFFGSGTQLSVL.

This clonotype occurred many times. The CDR3 loop is CASSQEGSGRTNTGELFF. CDR3 DNA: TGCGCCAGCAGCCAAGAGGGTAGCGGGAGAACGAACACCGGGGAGCTGTTTTTT. The chain has TRBV4-1 and TRBJ2-2; the match to TRBD2 covers 9 bases. J lost 0 bases, V lost 0 bases, and 5 bases had no gene match. CDR1 is MGHRA, CDR2 YSYEKL, per germline. The CDR3 runs to 18 residues.

V usage is TRBV12-5 and J usage is TRBJ2-5; D perhaps matches TRBD1 (5 bases). The germline V and J ends were trimmed by 7 bases and 5 bases, with 14 bases remaining between them. There are 13 residues in the CDR3. Germline loops: CDR1 LGHNT, CDR2 FRNRAP. The CDR3, as DNA: TGTGCTAGTGCCCCGACAGTCGGGGAGACCCAGTACTTC. It translates to CASAPTVGETQYF. The complete variable domain, with remaining parts taken from reference TRBV12-5 and TRBJ2-5, reads DARVTQTPRHKVTEMGQEVTMRCQPILGHNTVFWYRQTMMQGLELLAYFRNRAPLDDSGMPKDRFSAEMPDATLATLKIQPSEPRDSAVYFCASAPTVGETQYFGPGTRLLVL.